The T cell receptor (beta chain) under discussion was sequenced for a study of blood T cell repertoires in COVID-19. Across the whole study: Samples of COVID-19 (acute and convalescent) were obtained from the United States, Italy and Spain. In each case, the material was cDNA or gDNA derived from T cells, B-cell-depleted T cells, or PBMCs.

V was clipped by 1 base and J by 7 bases, with 11 bases between them. The CDR3 covers 14 residues. Germline V gene lookup returns CDR1 MNHNS and CDR2 SASEGT. Living in 25 or so US areas, the participants were between roughly 18 and 90 years of age. Participants reported their clinical history, and cohort assignment relied on those reports. Sequencing used immunoSEQ multiplex PCR; TCRdb keeps in-frame clones, though not all of them. The table records fewer than 350,000 clones, approximately 90% of them present only once. This receptor was obtained from a woman aged 40 to 55 with acute COVID-19. Source material: PBMCs or T cells enriched from blood (not recorded which). This chain links TRBV6-1 with TRBJ1-3; D is possibly TRBD1 (5 bases). CDR3: CASSEGGPANTIYF. DNA of the CDR3: TGTGCCAGCAGTGAAGGGGGCCCAGCTAACACCATATATTTT.